Below, one TCR beta chain is given with its context. Its binding antigen is unknown. Per-nucleotide qualities are absent, and no much larger clonotype sits a single base away. The cohort consisted of some 730 healthy bone marrow donors. At the time of sampling, all cohort members were nominally healthy, though unrecorded immune exposures were likely present. The donor was CMV seropositive and belonged to the group of 250 to 300 seropositive cohort members. Each donor provided a peripheral blood sample, and peripheral blood mononuclear cells were used for TCR beta sequencing. Genomic DNA was extracted from the blood cell samples with the Qiagen DNeasy Blood Extraction Kit. This entry belongs to a study of cytomegalovirus exposure and HLA in healthy donors (dated by TCRdb to the late 2010s). About the study as a whole: According to an earlier analysis of 550 to 700 of the donors, about 180 million T cells yielded some 120 million unique TCR beta sequences and 276 Gb of sequence data. About 280 gigabases of sequencing data and approximately 91 million unique TCR sequences made up an early release that covered roughly 670 HLA-typed donors. Of the roughly 400 genotyped donors, roughly 85% fell in the genetic ancestry cluster associated with self-reported Caucasian donors. The study was designed to test whether signatures of past pathogen exposure could be identified by cataloging public T cell receptors. The study used immunosequencing to profile the T cell repertoires of 670 or so subjects and linked those repertoires to cytomegalovirus serostatus. Along with the approximately 700-subject first cohort, a separate validation cohort of approximately 110 different subjects was used. The study combined high-throughput TCR immunosequencing, statistical association of individual TCRs with disease status, and machine learning to predict cytomegalovirus infection status. To study patterns of TCR occurrence, a later analysis re-analyzed previously published TCR beta repertoires from more than 550 donors and added high-resolution HLA genotyping. In the later analysis, no new phenotypic data were used to find candidate immune exposures; instead, reliance was placed on TCR beta sequences and their occurrence across donors. To decide whether each TCR beta V gene segment behaved as functional or pseudogenic, an earlier analysis of 587 of the donors relied on high-throughput TCR beta sequencing. Donor age, sex, ethnicity and CMV serostatus were compiled together with the repertoire data. A later genetic analysis used genome-wide SNP genotypes for 398 of the 666 donors, treating that subset as a discovery cohort. All discovery cohort repertoires had been generated using a single sequencing platform. HLA typing covered class I and class II loci at four-digit resolution. The number of typed donors differed by locus: about 629-640 for A, B, C, DRB1 and DQB1; 500 to 550 for DQA1; 606 for DPA1; and about 470 for DPB1. Five DR-DQ haplotypes were handled as single units for association and clustering because linkage in the cohort was strong. Among roughly 400 genotyped donors of the cohort, an average of roughly 230,000 unique TCR beta nucleotide sequences was sequenced per donor, of which about 19% were non-productive. Here is what the overall study found, with its caveats: Roughly uniform sequencing depth across donors was assumed in presence/absence analyses, although this assumption may not hold. In an earlier analysis of roughly 560 of the donors, most TCR beta V segments were observed in productive rearrangements about 87% or about 30% of the time, broadly matching IMGT annotations. A total of roughly 160 TCR beta chains were listed by the study as associated with cytomegalovirus. Most TCR sequences were seen in very few donors, while some public TCRs were found in many individuals. The authors suggested that the approach could potentially be extended to other disease states and immunological phenotypes. An association between a missense DCLRE1C variant and V-gene and J-gene trimming of TCR beta chains was found in a later genetic analysis and replicated in an independent cohort. In vitro tests confirmed that a few of the cytomegalovirus-associated TCR beta chains recognize cytomegalovirus antigens. Seventeen rarely observed V segments, including chromosome 9 orphons, were excluded from the earlier analysis of approximately 600 of the donors because counts were too low. A later analysis found that TCR association rates varied across HLA loci, with DRB1 alleles showing the most associated TCRs and HLA-C alleles the fewest. When HLA alleles, especially DR and DQ, strongly co-occurred, attributing TCR associations to individual alleles was difficult. According to a later analysis, most CMV-associated TCR beta chains appeared to be HLA-restricted, and the HLA associations seemed to be driven largely by CMV exposure. Compared with equally common non-associated chains, HLA-associated TCR beta chains in a later analysis were more clonally expanded and had lower generation probabilities. The sequencing pipeline was judged likely to have produced a cluster of highly shared sequence variants as a technical artifact. The 87-base-pair reads could not distinguish some IMGT-functional V segments, including TRBV6-2 and TRBV6-3, so those segments were excluded. According to a later genetic analysis, donors in an Asian-associated ancestry cluster had fewer N-insertions in productive TCRs than the roughly 660-donor mean. In a later analysis, 15,000 to 20,000 TCR beta sequences were associated with specific HLA alleles at a false discovery rate of 0.05. In both the original and validation cohorts, the classifier was reported to diagnose cytomegalovirus status with high specificity and sensitivity. A later analysis reported that several top co-occurrence clusters appeared linked to parvovirus B19, influenza, CMV and Epstein-Barr virus. The cohort was sequenced for TCR beta chains only, and without alpha or paired-chain data the features that could be detected were limited. Correlated functional status among segregating V segments might be attributable to linkage disequilibrium, but an unknown experimental factor could not be ruled out. CMV serostatus was the only immune exposure information available for the cohort. Because HLA typing was unavailable for some donors at each locus, only the typed subset was used in association tests. A further reported finding was that TCR beta sequences accurately predicted the HLA-A and HLA-B alleles for most subjects in the first cohort.

Trimming removed 1 base from V and 4 bases from J, leaving 16 bases between the germline ends. The CDR3 contains 15 residues, cysteine and phenylalanine counted. The retained sequence is limited to the CDR3, 45 bases, with the frame set at the first base. Sequences SQVTM (CDR1) and ANQGSEA (CDR2) are obtained from the germline V gene. Receptors were amplified or captured by the immunoSEQ multiplex PCR assay. A mixture of 60 forward primers for TCR Vbeta segments and 13 reverse primers for TCR Jbeta segments was used in the multiplex PCR. The CDR3 region of rearranged TCR beta genes was amplified from genomic DNA by a multiplex PCR assay. The Illumina HiSeq System was used to sequence the amplified TCR beta libraries as 87-base-pair reads. The original pipeline was this. Across the roughly 640 repertoires, a later analysis counted 80 million or so unique TCR beta chains, around 11 million of which were shared by at least two donors. A nearest-neighbor algorithm error-corrected the raw reads and collapsed the reads into unique sequences, merging closely related sequences to remove PCR and sequencing errors. To assign V, D and J gene segments, CDR3 sequences were aligned to IMGT reference sequences. Each retained sequence needed at least a six-nucleotide match to both a V gene segment and a J gene segment. Rearrangements were classified as productive when the CDR3 lacked stop codons and remained in frame with V and J, and all other rearrangements were classified as non-productive. CDR3 was defined according to IMGT convention as the region running from the second conserved V-encoded cysteine to the conserved J-encoded phenylalanine. Sequences without an unambiguous match to a single V gene segment were excluded from the earlier analysis of about 630 of the donors. An earlier analysis of almost 600 of the donors classified V segments as functional when productive rearrangements were above 56.7% and as segregating when the standard deviation between donors was above 5%. A statistical classification framework was developed to diagnose cytomegalovirus status using the catalog of TCR beta chain sequences. V and J gene assignment, in a later analysis, came from comparing TCR nucleotide sequences with IMGT/GENE-DB human TR gene sequences. A later analysis assigned CDR3 sequences and most-parsimonious VDJ recombination scenarios with the TCRdist pipeline. In a later analysis, each TCR beta chain was defined by its CDR3 amino acid sequence together with its V-gene family, and reads lacking a unique V-gene family were excluded. In a later analysis, 450 to 600 highly shared, low-generation-probability nucleotide sequences were removed to address suspected cross-contamination and a sequencing artifact. A later analysis calculated a clonal expansion index for each public chain from normalized within-repertoire ranks of inferred template counts. A later analysis computed generation probabilities with a VDJ recombination model fitted to out-of-frame rearrangements, and checked the results against IGoR. In a later analysis, hypergeometric tests were used to score TCR-TCR, TCR-HLA and TCR-CMV co-occurrence, with a repertoire-size bias correction applied to TCR pairs. In a later analysis, false discovery rates were estimated by permuting HLA or CMV assignments 20 times. A later analysis grouped co-occurring TCRs with DBSCAN, adding TCRdist sequence similarity when clustering within HLA-allele-positive subsets. Repertoires with fewer than 30,000 or more than 120,000 public chains, plus five repertoires with anomalous nucleotide sharing, were excluded from co-occurrence clustering. The clones in this table, taken by TCRdb from immuneACCESS, are in-frame only. Not every clone is retained; where verified, under half of the shortfall comes from an unresolved V gene, and the cause of the rest is unknown. Clonal size and the V and J genes are those of that table, whereas D and trimming came from the DNA. The sample table contains 200,000 or so clones; only one count was recorded for about 86% of them. The ten top clones hold approximately 2% of the sample.

The specimen sequenced was PBMCs. The sequence is built from TRBV29-1 and TRBJ2-5, and possibly TRBD1, on 6 matching bases. This receptor was taken from a woman under 30 in good health and CMV-seropositive. The CDR3 region has the sequence CSVEGGPGVVETQYF. The DNA sequence is as follows: TGCAGCGTTGAAGGAGGGCCAGGGGTGGTAGAGACCCAGTACTTC.